This record covers a single T cell receptor (beta chain). For CDR3 and TCR beta VDJ profiling, genomic DNA was the template used. In TCRdb, the reads were re-called with MiXCR into one record per CDR3 protein. Among about 170,000 distinct CDR3 sequences listed, under 75% were seen once. The data are from a study of CD8+CD57+ T cells in acquired aplastic anemia. Germline V CDR1 and CDR2: SQVTM, ANQGSEA. J lost 0 bases, V lost 7 bases, and 10 bases had no gene match. This CDR3 is built from 17 residues. Sequenced input: sorted CD4+, CD8+, or CD8+CD57+ T cells (not recorded which) from PBMCs. The chain links TRBV29-1 to TRBJ2-1; 12 positions match TRBD2. The sequence came from a human donor in good health. The CDR3 region is CSAPLTSGGSSYNEQFF. The CDR3, as DNA: TGCAGCGCGCCCCTGACTAGCGGGGGTAGCTCCTACAATGAGCAGTTCTTC.